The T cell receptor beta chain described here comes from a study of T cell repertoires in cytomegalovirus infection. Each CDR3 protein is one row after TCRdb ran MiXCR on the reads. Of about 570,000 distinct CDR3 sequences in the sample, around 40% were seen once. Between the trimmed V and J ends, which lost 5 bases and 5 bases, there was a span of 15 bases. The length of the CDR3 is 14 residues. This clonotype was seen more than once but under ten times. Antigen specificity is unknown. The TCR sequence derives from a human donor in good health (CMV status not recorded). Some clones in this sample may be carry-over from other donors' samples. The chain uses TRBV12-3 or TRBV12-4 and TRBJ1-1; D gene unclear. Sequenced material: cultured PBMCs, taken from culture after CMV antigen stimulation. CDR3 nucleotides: TGTGCCAGCAGTACGGACGGGAGGTGGACTGAAGCTTTCTTT. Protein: CASSTDGRWTEAFF.